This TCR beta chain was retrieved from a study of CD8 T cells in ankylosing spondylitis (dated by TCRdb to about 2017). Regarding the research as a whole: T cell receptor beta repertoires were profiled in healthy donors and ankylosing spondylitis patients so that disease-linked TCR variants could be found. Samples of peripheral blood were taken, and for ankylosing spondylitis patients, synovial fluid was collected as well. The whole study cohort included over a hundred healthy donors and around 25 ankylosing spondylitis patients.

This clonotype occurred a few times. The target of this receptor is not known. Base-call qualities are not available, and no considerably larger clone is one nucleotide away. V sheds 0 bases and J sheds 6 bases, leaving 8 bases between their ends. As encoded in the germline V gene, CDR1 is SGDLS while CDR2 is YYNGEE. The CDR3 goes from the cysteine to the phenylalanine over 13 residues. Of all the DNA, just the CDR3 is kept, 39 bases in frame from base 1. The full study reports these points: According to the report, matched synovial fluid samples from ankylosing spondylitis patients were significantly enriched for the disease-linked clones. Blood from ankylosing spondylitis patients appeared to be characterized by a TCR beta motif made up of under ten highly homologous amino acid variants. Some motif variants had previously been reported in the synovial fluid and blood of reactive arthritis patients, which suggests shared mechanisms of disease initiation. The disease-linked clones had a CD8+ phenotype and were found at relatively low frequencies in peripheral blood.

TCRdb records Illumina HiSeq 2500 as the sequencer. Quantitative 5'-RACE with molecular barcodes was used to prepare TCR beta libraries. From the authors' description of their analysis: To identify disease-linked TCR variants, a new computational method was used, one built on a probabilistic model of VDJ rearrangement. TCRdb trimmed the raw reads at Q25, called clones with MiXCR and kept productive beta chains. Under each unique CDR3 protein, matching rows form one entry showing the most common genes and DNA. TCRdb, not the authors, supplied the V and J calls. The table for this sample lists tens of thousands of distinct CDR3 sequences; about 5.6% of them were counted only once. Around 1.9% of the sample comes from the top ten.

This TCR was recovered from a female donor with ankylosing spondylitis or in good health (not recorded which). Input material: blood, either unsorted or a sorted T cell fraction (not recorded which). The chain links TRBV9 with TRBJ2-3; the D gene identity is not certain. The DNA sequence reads TGTGCCAGCAGCGTAGTCGGTAGGGATACGCAGTATTTT. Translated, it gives CASSVVGRDTQYF.